This note documents a single T cell receptor beta chain sequence. The antigen is unknown. Everyone who donated was a healthy bone marrow donor. Primers: 60 Vbeta forward and 13 Jbeta reverse. Assay: immunoSEQ multiplex PCR; the TCRdb copy retains only in-frame clones and omits some. The table has about 200,000 clones, roughly 80% seen once. This sample was taken from a study of cytomegalovirus exposure and HLA in healthy donors. Trimming left V 0 bases short and J 1 base short, with 10 bases between. The CDR3 spans 15 residues. Germline loops: CDR1 LNHNV, CDR2 YYDKDF (reference sequence). Study findings and constraints: TRBV6-2, TRBV6-3 and some other V segments were unresolvable in 87-base-pair reads. Approximately 17,000 TCR beta sequences were associated with HLA alleles at 0.05 false discovery rate in a later analysis.

This sequence originates from a man aged 25-45 years in good health and CMV-seronegative. Sequenced material: PBMCs. The rearrangement links TRBV15 to TRBJ2-7; possible D gene TRBD1, 5 bases. CDR3 bases: TGTGCCACCAGCAGAGATTCGGCAGGGTCCTACGAGCAGTACTTC. It specifies CATSRDSAGSYEQYF.